This T cell receptor beta chain was found in a study of a mutant IDH1 vaccine in newly diagnosed glioma. Study at large: Vaccination was launched 4-6 weeks after radiotherapy alone, or with temozolomide cycles. Patients got radiotherapy, temozolomide, or both beforehand, and most got both. At week 35 came visit V12, and visit V13 followed at week 47.

Specified time point: week 47, end of study. Vaccination used 300 ug of mutant IDH1 20-mer peptide per dose, with topical imiquimod. A note on this clone: The target antigen is unknown.

Germline CDR1 SEHNR, CDR2 FQNEAQ (reference sequence). CDR3 length equals 16 residues. The V end lost 7 bases, the J end lost 0 bases, and 18 bases lay between the germline ends. The data were produced by immunoSEQ multiplex PCR, yet TCRdb's version contains in-frame clones alone and is incomplete. The data contain 50,000 or so clones, approximately 84% of them singletons. Study outcomes and limitations: Vaccine-induced immune responses were detected in approximately 93% of patients.

The genes are TRBV7-9 and TRBJ1-2; D gene unclear. This sample comprised PBMCs, obtained from a glioma patient whose treatment included an IDH1 peptide vaccine. This TCR was recovered from a woman aged 25 to 45 with glioma. Some clones in this sample may be carry-over from other donors' samples. The CDR3 loop reads CASTLRSGSTNYGYTF. The CDR3 bases are TGTGCCAGCACCCTGAGGTCAGGCTCAACTAACTATGGCTACACCTTC.